This is a list of T cell receptor beta chains from one sample in a study of cytomegalovirus exposure and HLA in healthy donors. The table came from immunoSEQ multiplex PCR; TCRdb's copy has only in-frame clones and leaves some out. The data show some 140,000 clones, with around 77% seen just once and 0.94% held by the top ten. Specimen: PBMCs. These receptors were taken from a woman aged 55-70 years in good health and CMV-seronegative. Both conserved end residues are part of each CDR3. A D gene is named only where the DNA matches it firmly. Clone size, where shown, is once, few, many, or a class for clones that have expanded.

j_call d_call v_call clone_size cdr3_aa cdr3_nt
TRBJ2-7 TRBD1 TRBV5-1 - CASSHNGQGDYEQYF TGCGCCAGCAGCCATAATGGACAGGGAGACTACGAGCAGTACTTC
TRBJ2-3 TRBD2 TRBV5-1 - CASSNPGLAGPTDTQYF TGCGCCAGCAGCAATCCGGGACTAGCGGGGCCAACAGATACGCAGTATTTT
TRBJ2-2 TRBD2 TRBV2 - CASTGGNYWELFF TGTGCCAGCACGGGAGGGAATTACTGGGAGCTGTTTTTT
TRBJ2-1 TRBD2 TRBV6-6 - CASRQRERFYEQFF TGTGCCAGCAGACAGCGGGAGAGATTCTATGAGCAGTTCTTC
TRBJ1-2 TRBD1 TRBV28 - CASSFGTETSGYTF TGTGCCAGCAGTTTTGGGACAGAAACGAGTGGCTACACCTTC
TRBJ2-7 - TRBV5-1 - CASSLEGAYEQYF TGCGCCAGCAGCTTGGAGGGGGCCTACGAGCAGTACTTC
TRBJ2-7 TRBD1 TRBV27 few CASRLRTGVYEQYF TGTGCCAGCAGACTGAGGACAGGGGTCTACGAGCAGTACTTC
TRBJ2-7 - TRBV5-5 - CASSLLQAYEQYF TGTGCCAGCAGCTTGTTGCAGGCCTACGAGCAGTACTTC
TRBJ2-7 - TRBV19 once CASSNFGGSYEQYF TGTGCCAGTAGTAACTTTGGGGGGTCCTACGAGCAGTACTTC
TRBJ2-7 TRBD1 TRBV5-4 - CASSSQSRDRPYEQYF TGTGCCAGCAGCTCCCAAAGCCGGGACAGGCCTTACGAGCAGTACTTC
TRBJ1-2 - TRBV5-1 - CASSLRQPYGSGYTF TGCGCCAGCAGCTTGAGACAGCCGTACGGTTCCGGCTACACCTTC
TRBJ2-1 - TRBV5-1 - CASSLARTENEQFF TGCGCCAGCAGCTTGGCCCGGACTGAGAATGAGCAGTTCTTC
TRBJ1-2 - TRBV5-1 - CASSSGVGGYTF TGCGCCAGCAGCTCCGGGGTCGGTGGCTACACCTTC
TRBJ2-4 TRBD2 TRBV27 - CASRRLAGGRTKNIQYF TGTGCCAGCAGGCGACTAGCGGGAGGACGAACCAAAAACATTCAGTACTTC
TRBJ2-1 - TRBV5-6 - CASSLVTGVGNEQFF TGTGCCAGCAGCTTGGTCACGGGAGTAGGCAATGAGCAGTTCTTC
TRBJ1-1 - TRBV27 - CASSLVTVWGTEAFF TGTGCCAGCAGTTTAGTGACAGTGTGGGGAACTGAAGCTTTCTTT
TRBJ2-3 - TRBV6-4 - CASSEQRTDTQYF TGTGCCAGCAGTGAACAGCGCACAGATACGCAGTATTTT
TRBJ2-7 TRBD1 TRBV4-1 - CASSLFGAGGYEQYF TGCGCCAGCAGCCTTTTTGGGGCAGGGGGCTACGAGCAGTACTTC
TRBJ1-4 - TRBV5-1 - CASSARVGEKLFF TGCGCCAGCAGCGCCCGGGTGGGTGAAAAACTGTTTTTT